This T cell receptor beta chain originates from a study of T-cell memory formation after mild COVID-19 (dated by TCRdb to about 2021). Study-level background: TCR sequence clusters from the two donors were largely donor specific. Two young, previously healthy adult volunteers made up the cohort, one male and one female. In a couple of donors, T-cell clones that expanded and contracted after mild COVID-19 were followed by sequencing TCRalpha and TCRbeta repertoires longitudinally.

Data came from an Illumina NovaSeq 6000. Using 5'RACE with constant-segment primers, TCRalpha and TCRbeta cDNA libraries were constructed, with sample barcodes and unique molecular identifiers added in the process. RNA was extracted from every sample with Trizol reagent. Amplification of the libraries took two PCR steps, and the second step added a second sample barcode plus Illumina TruSeq adapters. Libraries were sequenced on an Illumina NovaSeq with 2 x 150 bp paired-end reads. As for the authors' bioinformatics: With migec v1.2.7, reads were demultiplexed and then collapsed into UMI-guided consensus sequences. With mixcr v2.1.11, UMI consensuses were aligned to TRA and TRB V and J templates and assembled into clonotypes. Expanded or contracted clonotypes were those called significant by both edgeR and NoisET, with noise models trained on biological replicates. For edgeR calls, a false discovery rate-adjusted p below 0.01 and a log2 fold-change threshold of 1 were applied. PCA with hierarchical clustering of max-normalized trajectories of the 1000 most abundant clonotypes was used as exploratory dynamics analysis. The CD4 or CD8 phenotype of responding clones was assigned using the separately sequenced CD4+ and CD8+ repertoires. Through fastp at Q25 and MiXCR, TCRdb rebuilt clones from the public reads, retaining in-frame beta chains. All rows with the same CDR3 protein become a single entry with the most common DNA and genes. The V and J calls reflect TCRdb's pipeline rather than the authors' work. In this sample the table shows approximately 500,000 distinct CDR3 sequences, 20% to 25% of which occur a single time. Together, the top ten hold under 15% of the sample.

This clonotype was observed a few times. Its recognized antigen is unknown. Per-base qualities were not stored, and no clone one base away is much larger. PBMCs were isolated by Ficoll-Paque density gradient centrifugation. Results the study describes overall, beyond this receptor: Contracting CD4+ clones were located mainly in the CM and EM memory subsets, whereas CD8+ clones were found to be enriched in EMRA. SARS-CoV-2 specificity of the second-wave clones peaking on day 37 was not confirmed. Some responding clones were detected in pre-infection memory, which suggested that pre-existing cross-reactive memory T cells had joined the SARS-CoV-2 response. Clones contracting from day 15 to 85 had balanced CD4/CD8 phenotypes, while a second wave expanding from day 15 to 37 was biased towards CD4+. Only a couple of mild cases were covered in the study, and larger cohorts including severe cases with pre-infection samples were considered necessary.

Sequenced sample: PBMCs or a T cell subset sorted from them (not recorded which). The source is an adult woman who had mild COVID-19 (a few samples of this study predate the infection). The sample titles of this study are shuffled in the database, so cell type and time point are left out; the donor was told from shared clones.

The CDR3 region: CASEGGPNTEAFF. Read as DNA, the sequence is TGTGCCAGCGAAGGGGGACCGAACACTGAAGCTTTCTTT. Rearrangement joined TRBV7-9 to TRBJ1-1; TRBD1 is perhaps the D gene, given 6 matching bases. Via the germline V gene (reference sequence), CDR1 is SEHNR and CDR2 FQNEAQ. V loses 8 bases of germline sequence and J loses 1 base, and the interval between the two ends is 11 bases. From cysteine to phenylalanine, the CDR3 is 13 amino acids long. The retained sequence is limited to the CDR3, 39 bases, with the frame set at the first base.